This T cell receptor (beta chain) came from a study of T-cell reconstitution after alpha-beta-depleted transplantation in children. Remarks on this clonotype: Its antigen is unknown.

Trimming pared 6 bases from V and 7 bases from J, leaving 24 bases between. Per germline, CDR1 KGHSH and CDR2 LQKENI. The CDR3 is 16 amino acids. The study, taken as a whole, reports: Newly made T cells mostly supplied T-cell counts and diversity one year after transplant.

Preparing the TCRbeta library involved the use of unique molecular identifiers. Via MiXCR, TCRdb re-called the PCR reads, giving one row per CDR3 protein. The top ten hold around 35% of the sample, which has roughly 110,000 distinct CDR3 sequences, about a tenth seen once. The V call is TRBV18, the J call TRBJ1-2; D unresolved. The specimen comprised PBMCs, sampled before TCRalphabeta/CD19-depleted stem cell transplant. This clonotype was sampled from a boy aged 2-9 years with acute lymphoblastic leukemia, due to receive a stem cell transplant. This CDR3 reads CASSPGVSHAEFGYTF. CDR3 coding DNA: TGTGCCAGCTCTCCCGGTGTATCGCACGCGGAATTTGGCTACACCTTC.